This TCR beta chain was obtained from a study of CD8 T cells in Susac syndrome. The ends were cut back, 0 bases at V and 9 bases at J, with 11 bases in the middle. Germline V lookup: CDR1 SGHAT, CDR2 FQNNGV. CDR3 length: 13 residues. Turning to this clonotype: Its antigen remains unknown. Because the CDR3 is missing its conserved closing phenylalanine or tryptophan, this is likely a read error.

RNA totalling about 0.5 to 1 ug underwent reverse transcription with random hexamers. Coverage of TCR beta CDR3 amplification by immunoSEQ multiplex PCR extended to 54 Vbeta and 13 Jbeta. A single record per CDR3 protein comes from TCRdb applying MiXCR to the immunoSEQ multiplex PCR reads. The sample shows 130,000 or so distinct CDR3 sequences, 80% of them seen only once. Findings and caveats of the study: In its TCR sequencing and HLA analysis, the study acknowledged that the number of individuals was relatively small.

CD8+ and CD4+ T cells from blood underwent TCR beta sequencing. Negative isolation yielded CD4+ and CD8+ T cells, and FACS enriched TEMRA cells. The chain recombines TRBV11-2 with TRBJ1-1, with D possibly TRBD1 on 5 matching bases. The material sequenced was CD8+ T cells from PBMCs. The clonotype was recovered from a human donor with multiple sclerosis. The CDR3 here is CASSLDIGAQAFL. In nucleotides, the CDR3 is TGTGCCAGCAGCTTAGACATAGGGGCCCAAGCTTTCCTT.